The rows below give T cell receptor beta chains drawn from one sample of a study of T cell responses to AZD1222 COVID-19 vaccine. Assay: immunoSEQ multiplex PCR; the TCRdb copy retains only in-frame clones and omits some. This table has 100,000 to 150,000 clones, more than 85% appearing once. Here the sequenced sample was peripheral blood, taken on day 0 of AZD1222 vaccination. The receptors originated from an adult in good health. Both conserved end residues are part of each CDR3. D genes are given only for firm matches.

>TRBV5-1|TRBJ2-1|.
TGCGCCAGCAGCTCTCCCTTAGGGGCCAGCTCCTACAATGAGCAGTTCTTC
CASSSPLGASSYNEQFF
>TRBV27|TRBJ1-6|.
TGTGCCAGCAGTTTGGGGGCGGAGGGAAGGTCACCCCTCCACTTT
CASSLGAEGRSPLHF
>TRBV13|TRBJ1-2|.
TGTGCCAGCAGCTTATCCTATGGCTACACCTTC
CASSLSYGYTF
>TRBV1|TRBJ1-4|.
TGCACCAGCAGCCAAGCCCAGCCTTTAAGTTGTCCAGTTAATGAAAAACTGTTTTTT
CTSSQAQPLSCPVNEKLFF
>TRBV11-2|TRBJ1-1|.
TGTGCCAGCAGCTTAATGGGGCAGGGCGTGAACACTGAAGCTTTCTTT
CASSLMGQGVNTEAFF
>TRBV7-2|TRBJ1-6|.
TGTGCCAGCAGCTTATCTTCACCCCTCCACTTT
CASSLSSPLHF
>TRBV29-1|TRBJ1-1|.
TGCAGCGTTCAGATCCAGACCACTGAAGCTTTCTTT
CSVQIQTTEAFF
>TRBV9|TRBJ2-3|TRBD2
TGTGCCAGCAGCACCCGGACTAGTAGCACAGATACGCAGTATTTT
CASSTRTSSTDTQYF
>TRBV5-1|TRBJ2-7|.
TGCGCCAGCAGCTTGGGAGGGCTAGTGCGGAACGAGCAGTACTTC
CASSLGGLVRNEQYF
>TRBV12-3/TRBV12-4|TRBJ1-2|.
TGTGCCAGCAGTTTAACCTCAGGCTATGGCTACACCTTC
CASSLTSGYGYTF
>TRBV9|TRBJ1-2|.
TGTGCCAGCAGCCCGTCTTTCGTGGGGTATGGCTACACCTTC
CASSPSFVGYGYTF
>TRBV9|TRBJ2-7|.
TGTGCCAGCAGCGAGGGGGGGGCGCCCTACGAGCAGTACTTC
CASSEGGAPYEQYF
>TRBV7-9|TRBJ2-1|.
TGTGCCAGCGGTTGGGGCCAGGGTGAGCAGTTCTTC
CASGWGQGEQFF
>TRBV27|TRBJ2-1|TRBD1
TGTGCCAGCAGTCGAGGAGGACAGGGGGTCAATGAGCAGTTCTTC
CASSRGGQGVNEQFF
>TRBV4-1|TRBJ1-2|.
TGCGCCAGCAGCCAAAACGGCCCTCCCAGGGGAACATATGGCTACACCTTC
CASSQNGPPRGTYGYTF
>TRBV9|TRBJ1-2|.
TGTGCCAGCAGCGTAGGAAAGAATGGCGGCTACACCTTC
CASSVGKNGGYTF
>TRBV7-9|TRBJ2-1|TRBD2
TGTGCCAGCAGCTTGAGTCTAGCGGGTTCCTACAATGAGCAGTTCTTC
CASSLSLAGSYNEQFF